This TCR beta chain originates from a study of shared clonotypes between healthy human individuals. Regarding the study as a whole: Rarefaction analysis demonstrated incomplete sorted-subset sequencing notwithstanding large depth. In this cohort, only blood was sampled, and tissue repertoires likely differ.

The CDR3 runs to 16 residues. The germline CDR1 and CDR2 sequences are MNHNY and SVGAGI (reference sequence). V trimming: 2 bases; J trimming: 3 bases; junction bases outside the gene matches: 6. Naive CD8 cells comprised CD45RO-negative, CCR7-positively selected cells, excluding terminally differentiated effector memory CD45RA+ cells. Libraries were prepared by immunoSEQ multiplex PCR; TCRdb keeps only in-frame clonotypes and omits some of them. The sample lists roughly 2.1 million clones, just over 90% seen once, with more than 1.5% in the top ten. With regard to this clone: No antigen is known for it.

The material sequenced was naive CD8+ T cells from PBMCs. This receptor was identified in a man aged 18 to 29 in good health. Some clones in this sample may be carry-over from other donors' samples. V usage is TRBV6-6 and J usage is TRBJ2-3, with TRBD2 matching 9 bases. Here the CDR3 reads CASSYPGLAGTDTQYF. The CDR3 DNA follows: TGTGCCAGCAGTTACCCGGGGCTAGCGGGGACAGATACGCAGTATTTT.